This TCR beta chain was retrieved from a study of tumor T cells in aggressive B-cell lymphoma. The repertoire was sequenced with immunoSEQ multiplex PCR; TCRdb's copy has only in-frame clones and lacks some. The sample carries 9,500 to 10,000 clones, 70% to 90% recorded once. CDR3 length equals 13 residues. V lost 1 base and J lost 3, with 8 bases in between. Germline CDR1 reads SGHNT; CDR2 reads YYREEE (reference sequence). The specimen was tumor tissue. The V call is TRBV5-4, the J call TRBJ2-7, with D perhaps matching TRBD2 (6 bases). The sequence was collected from an adult with diffuse large B cell lymphoma. In nucleotides, the CDR3 is TGTGCCAGCAGCTTGCGGGAGCACTACGAGCAGTACTTC. Translating it yields CASSLREHYEQYF.